At least ten counts were recorded for the clone carrying this TCR beta chain. Cells sorted as Tregs were CD4+, CD25+ and CD127-/low. CDR3 length equals 14 residues. Germline V lookup: CDR1 SGHAT, CDR2 FQNNGV. V lost 2 bases, J lost 1 base, and 8 bases lay in between. TCRdb ran MiXCR on the 5' RACE reads and lists one entry per CDR3 protein. The data hold over 40,000 distinct CDR3 sequences, with 20% to 25% observed a single time. This clonotype originated in a female donor with breast cancer. Sequencing was carried out using Tregs sorted from blood. The chain carries TRBV11-2 and TRBJ1-2; the D is unclear. The DNA for the CDR3 is TGTGCCAGCAGCTTATCTACTATTAACTATGGCTACACCTTC. Residues: CASSLSTINYGYTF.